Described below is a single TCR beta chain sequence and its context. The data are from a study of blood T cells in healthy people across ages. Combining a sample-barcoded 5' primer with a J-beta primer mix, a second PCR ran for about 7 to 11 cycles. Via MiXCR, TCRdb re-called the 5' RACE reads, giving one row per CDR3 protein. The sample shows almost 800,000 distinct CDR3 sequences, roughly 60% of them seen only once. The V end lost 0 bases, the J end lost 9 bases, and 9 bases lay between the germline ends. Germline CDR1 reads LGHDT; CDR2 reads YNNKEL (reference sequence). This CDR3 spans 13 amino acids.

This clonotype was sampled from a young man in good health. V gene TRBV3-1 combines with J gene TRBJ2-1; no firm D call. Sequencing was performed on blood. The CDR3 DNA reads TGTGCCAGCAGCCAAGAGGGTGTGGGTGAGCAGTTCTTC. It translates to CASSQEGVGEQFF.